This T cell receptor (beta chain) was sequenced in a study of blood T cell repertoires in COVID-19. Background on the study: The study drew acute and convalescent COVID-19 samples from the United States, Italy and Spain. From T cells, B-cell-depleted T cells, or PBMCs came the material, which was cDNA or gDNA.

This CDR3 is built from 14 residues. The ends lost 4 bases at V and 2 bases at J; junction bases unmatched: 8. Germline CDR1 GTSNPN, CDR2 SVGIG (reference sequence). Authors' processing steps: Reference gene primer amplification gave nucleated cell count estimates. This table comes from immunoSEQ multiplex PCR, and its TCRdb copy is limited to in-frame clones, with some not included. D and trimming come from the DNA, and the V and J calls and clone size come from that table. This sample has about 170,000 clones, with 83% found just once. The rearrangement links TRBV30 to TRBJ2-7, with 7 bases that match TRBD1. This TCR was sampled from a woman of 80 years or more with acute or convalescent COVID-19. Sequences were obtained from peripheral blood. The CDR3 reads CAWNLNRGPYEQYF. The CDR3 region has the DNA TGTGCCTGGAACCTCAACAGGGGACCCTACGAGCAGTACTTC.